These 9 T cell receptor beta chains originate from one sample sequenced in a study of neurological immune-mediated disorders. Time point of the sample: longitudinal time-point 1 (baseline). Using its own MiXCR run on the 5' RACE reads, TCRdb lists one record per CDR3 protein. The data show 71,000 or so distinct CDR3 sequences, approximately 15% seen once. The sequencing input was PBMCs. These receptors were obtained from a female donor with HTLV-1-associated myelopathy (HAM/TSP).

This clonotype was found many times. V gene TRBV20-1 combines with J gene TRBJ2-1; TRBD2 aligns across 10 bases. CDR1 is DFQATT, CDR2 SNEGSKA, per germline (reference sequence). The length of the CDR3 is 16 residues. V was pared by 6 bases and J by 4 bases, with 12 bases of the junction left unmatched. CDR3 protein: CSASSALAGDYNEQFF. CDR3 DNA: TGCAGTGCCTCGTCGGCTCTAGCGGGGGATTACAATGAGCAGTTCTTC.

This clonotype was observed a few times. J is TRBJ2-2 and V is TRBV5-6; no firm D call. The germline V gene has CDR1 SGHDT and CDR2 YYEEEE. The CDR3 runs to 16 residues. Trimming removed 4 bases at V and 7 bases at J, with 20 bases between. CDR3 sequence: CASSLNGAQYDGELFF. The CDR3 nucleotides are TGTGCCAGCAGCCTCAACGGAGCTCAGTACGACGGGGAGCTGTTTTTT.

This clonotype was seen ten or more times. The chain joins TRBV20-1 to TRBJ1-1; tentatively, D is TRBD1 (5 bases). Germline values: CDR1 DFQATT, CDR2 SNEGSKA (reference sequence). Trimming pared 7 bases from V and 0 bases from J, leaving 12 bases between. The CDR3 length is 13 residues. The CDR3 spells CSVPGRLNTEAFF. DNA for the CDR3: TGCAGTGTCCCGGGACGGTTGAACACTGAAGCTTTCTTT.

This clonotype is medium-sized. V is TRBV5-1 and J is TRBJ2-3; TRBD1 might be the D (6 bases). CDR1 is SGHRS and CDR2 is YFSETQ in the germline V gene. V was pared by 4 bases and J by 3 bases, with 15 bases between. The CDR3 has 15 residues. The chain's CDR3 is CASSPGGRGTDTQYF. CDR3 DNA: TGCGCCAGCAGCCCTGGCGGCAGGGGAACAGATACGCAGTATTTT.

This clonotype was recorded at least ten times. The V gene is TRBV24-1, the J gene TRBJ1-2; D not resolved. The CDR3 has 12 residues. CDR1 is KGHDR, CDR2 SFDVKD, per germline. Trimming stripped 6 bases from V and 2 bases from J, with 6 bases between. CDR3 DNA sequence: TGTGCCACCAGTCCGGGAAACTATGGCTACACCTTC. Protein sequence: CATSPGNYGYTF.

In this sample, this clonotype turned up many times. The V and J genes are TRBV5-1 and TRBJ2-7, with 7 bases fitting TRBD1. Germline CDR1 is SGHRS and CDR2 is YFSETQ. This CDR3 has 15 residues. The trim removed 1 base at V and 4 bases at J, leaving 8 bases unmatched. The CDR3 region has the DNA TGCGCCAGCAGCTTGACCTCGGACAGGTTTTACGAGCAGTACTTC. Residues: CASSLTSDRFYEQYF.

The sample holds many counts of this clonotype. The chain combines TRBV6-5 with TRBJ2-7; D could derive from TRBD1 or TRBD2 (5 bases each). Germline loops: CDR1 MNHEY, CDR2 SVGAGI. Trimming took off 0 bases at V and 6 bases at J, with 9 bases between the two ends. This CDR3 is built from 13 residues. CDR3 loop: CASSYSGTVEQYF. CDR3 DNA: TGTGCCAGCAGTTACTCGGGGACCGTCGAGCAGTACTTC.

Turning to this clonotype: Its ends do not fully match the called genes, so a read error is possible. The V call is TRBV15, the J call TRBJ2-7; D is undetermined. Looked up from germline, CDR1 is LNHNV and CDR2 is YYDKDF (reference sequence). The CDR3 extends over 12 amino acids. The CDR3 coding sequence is TGTGCTACCAGCAGAGCCCTCTACGAGCAGTACTTC. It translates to CATSRALYEQYF.

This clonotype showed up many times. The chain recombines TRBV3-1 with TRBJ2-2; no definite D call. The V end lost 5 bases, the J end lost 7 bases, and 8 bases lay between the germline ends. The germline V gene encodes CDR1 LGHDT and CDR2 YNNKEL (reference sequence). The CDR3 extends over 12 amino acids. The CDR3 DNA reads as TGTGCCAGCAGCTGGGTTGGCGGGGAGCTGTTTTTT. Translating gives CASSWVGGELFF.